The present T cell receptor beta chain was sequenced within a study of cytomegalovirus exposure and HLA in healthy donors. Study-wide results and caveats: Immune exposure was documented only through CMV serostatus.

With 60 Vbeta and 13 Jbeta primers, the PCR was carried out. Here immunoSEQ multiplex PCR was the method, and the copy in TCRdb shows in-frame clones only, minus some. The table includes roughly 140,000 clones, about three quarters detected once. Note on this clone: The antigen is undetermined.

Germline-derived CDR1 and CDR2 are SGHVS and FQNEAQ. Between the trimmed V and J ends, which lost 2 bases and 4 bases, there was a span of 13 bases. The length of the CDR3 is 15 residues. This TCR was sampled from a man aged 18-30 years in good health and CMV-seronegative. Sequenced input: PBMCs. The J gene is TRBJ2-3, the V gene TRBV7-8, with D possibly TRBD1 on 6 matching bases. This CDR3 reads CASSLNRVGADTQYF. CDR3 bases: TGTGCCAGCAGCTTAAACAGGGTTGGGGCAGATACGCAGTATTTT.